The T cell receptor (beta chain) under discussion was sequenced for a study of identifying expanded T cells in peripheral blood. During the collection period, no donor immune events like infections were recorded. The method was immunoSEQ multiplex PCR; TCRdb's version includes in-frame clones alone and lacks a portion of them. The profile shows approximately 120,000 clones, roughly nine tenths of them singletons. This clone is a singleton in its sample. The receptor was isolated from a person aged 18 to 70 in good health. Sequences were obtained from blood.

Here the CDR3 reads CASSLGQAANYGYTF. CDR3 sequence (DNA): TGTGCCAGCAGCCTGGGACAGGCAGCTAACTATGGCTACACCTTC. The chain couples TRBV5-4 to TRBJ1-2; 8 nucleotides line up with TRBD1. The J segment lost 0 bases and the V segment lost 4 bases, leaving 5 bases of the junction unmatched. The germline V gene encodes CDR1 SGHNT and CDR2 YYREEE (reference sequence). The CDR3 is made up of 15 amino acids.